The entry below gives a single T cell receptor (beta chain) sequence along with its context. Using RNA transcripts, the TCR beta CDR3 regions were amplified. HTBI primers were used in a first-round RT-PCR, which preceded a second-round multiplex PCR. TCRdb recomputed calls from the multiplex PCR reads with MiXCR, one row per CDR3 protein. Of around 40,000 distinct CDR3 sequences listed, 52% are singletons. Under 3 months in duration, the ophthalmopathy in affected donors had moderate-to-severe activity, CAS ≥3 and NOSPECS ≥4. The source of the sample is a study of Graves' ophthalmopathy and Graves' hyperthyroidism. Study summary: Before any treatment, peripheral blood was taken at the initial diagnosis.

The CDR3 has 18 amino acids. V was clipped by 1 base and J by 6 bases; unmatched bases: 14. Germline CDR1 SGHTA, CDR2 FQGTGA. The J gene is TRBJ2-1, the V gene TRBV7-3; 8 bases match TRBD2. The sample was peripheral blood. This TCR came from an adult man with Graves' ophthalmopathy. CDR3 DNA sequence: TGTGCCAGCAGCTTAAGGGGCGGGGGGACCCCTCAGGGCAATGAGCAGTTCTTC. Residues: CASSLRGGGTPQGNEQFF. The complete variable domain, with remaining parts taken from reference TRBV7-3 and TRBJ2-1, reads GAGVSQTPSNKVTEKGKYVELRCDPISGHTALYWYRQSLGQGPEFLIYFQGTGAADDSGLPNDRFFAVRPEGSVSTLKIQRTERGDSAVYLCASSLRGGGTPQGNEQFFGPGTRLTVL.